The 22 T cell receptor beta chains below come from one sample, sequenced in a study of identical twins. TCRdb redid the calling of the 5' RACE reads with MiXCR, one entry per CDR3 protein. The sample has roughly 1.6 million distinct CDR3 sequences; about 30% are singletons. What was sequenced was cord blood. The receptors come from a newborn girl in good health.

The chain has TRBV6-1 and TRBJ2-1; 8 bases agree with TRBD2. Germline V gene lookup returns CDR1 MNHNS and CDR2 SASEGT. Trimming cost V 8 bases and J 7 bases; bases outside gene matches: 4. The CDR3 sequence is 12 residues long. CDR3 nucleotide sequence: TGTGCCAGCCGCTCGGGAGGGAATGAGCAGTTCTTC. This sequence encodes CASRSGGNEQFF.

The rearrangement joins TRBV24-1 to TRBJ1-2, with TRBD1 matching over 10 bases. V was clipped by 0 bases and J by 8 bases; unmatched bases: 8. Germline values: CDR1 KGHDR, CDR2 SFDVKD. The CDR3 sequence is 16 residues long. This CDR3 reads CATSDLPRDRGDGYTF. CDR3 nucleotides: TGTGCCACCAGTGATTTGCCGCGGGACAGGGGCGACGGCTACACCTTC.

The rearrangement joins TRBV6-1 to TRBJ2-1; TRBD2 matches 7 bases. The CDR3 totals 14 residues. J gave up 2 bases and V 6 bases, and 4 bases lay outside the gene matches. Looked up from germline, CDR1 is MNHNS and CDR2 is SASEGT. The CDR3 DNA reads as TGTGCCAGCAGGAACGGGGGGACCTACAATGAGCAGTTCTTC. It yields the protein CASRNGGTYNEQFF.

V usage is TRBV6-1 and J usage is TRBJ2-3; 8 nucleotides line up with TRBD1. Germline V lookup: CDR1 MNHNS, CDR2 SASEGT. This CDR3 comprises 14 residues. J gave up 4 bases and V 9 bases, and 9 bases lay outside the gene matches. This chain's CDR3 is CASKIGQGADTQYF. CDR3 DNA: TGTGCCAGTAAAATCGGACAGGGCGCAGATACGCAGTATTTT.

This clonotype appeared a few times. The chain is built from TRBV4-1 and TRBJ1-1; D not resolved. Trimming removed 6 bases from V and 4 bases from J, with 15 bases in between. The CDR3 covers 14 residues. Germline CDR1 is MGHRA and CDR2 is YSYEKL. The CDR3 nucleotides read TGCGCCAGCAGGCGATTTTCACCGGGCACTGAAGCTTTCTTT. As protein: CASRRFSPGTEAFF.

This clonotype was recorded a few times. This chain joins TRBV4-1 and TRBJ2-7; D might be TRBD2 (6 bases). Trimming removed 7 bases at V and 5 bases at J, with 27 bases between. Germline CDR1 MGHRA, CDR2 YSYEKL. The CDR3 spans 17 residues. For the CDR3, the DNA is TGCGCCAGCACCTATGATTTAGCGGCGCGTTCCCTTGACGAGCAGTACTTC. Residues: CASTYDLAARSLDEQYF.

The table lists this clonotype with a few counts. The gene calls are TRBV2 and TRBJ2-1, with D possibly matching TRBD2 (5 bases). The V and J ends lost 1 base and 7 bases respectively, with 8 bases between them. Looked up from germline, CDR1 is SNHLY and CDR2 is FYNNEI. This CDR3 has 13 amino acids. CDR3 in DNA: TGTGCCAGCAGTGAAGGCGGCGGGAATGAGCAGTTCTTC. This translates into CASSEGGGNEQFF.

The table lists this clonotype with a few counts. V gene TRBV7-8 combines with J gene TRBJ2-7; D not certain. The germline V gene encodes CDR1 SGHVS and CDR2 FQNEAQ. V gave up 0 bases and J gave up 2 bases, with 14 bases separating them. The length of the CDR3 is 16 residues. In nucleotides, the CDR3 is TGTGCCAGCAGCTTAGCTCCTCTGTTGGCTACCTACGAGCAGTACTTC. This sequence encodes CASSLAPLLATYEQYF.

This clonotype has just a few counts. J is TRBJ2-7 and V is TRBV11-2, with TRBD2 matching 7 bases. The CDR3 runs to 16 residues. Germline values: CDR1 SGHAT, CDR2 FQNNGV. V was pared by 1 base and J by 2 bases, with 8 bases of the junction left unmatched. DNA of the CDR3: TGTGCCAGCAGCTTAGGAATCGGACTAGTAGCCTACGAGCAGTACTTC. It translates to CASSLGIGLVAYEQYF.

This sequence joins TRBV11-3 and TRBJ2-1; TRBD1 might be the D (5 bases). Trimming took off 2 bases at V and 4 bases at J, with 9 bases between the two ends. The germline V gene has CDR1 SGHNT and CDR2 YENEEA. This CDR3 has 14 amino acids. CDR3 in DNA: TGTGCCAGCAGCTTACAGGGTATATACAATGAGCAGTTCTTC. As protein: CASSLQGIYNEQFF.

This clonotype has more than one count but fewer than ten. This rearrangement joins TRBV2 to TRBJ2-2, with D perhaps TRBD2 (6 bases). Germline V gives CDR1 SNHLY, CDR2 FYNNEI. CDR3 length: 15 amino acids. Trimming pared 2 bases from V and 4 bases from J, leaving 11 bases between. CDR3: CASSESQGGTGELFF. The CDR3 DNA follows: TGTGCCAGCAGTGAAAGTCAGGGAGGCACCGGGGAGCTGTTTTTT.

This clonotype was found a few times. A much larger clone sits a single nucleotide away, making a read error possible. The CDR3 DNA follows: TGTGCCAGCAGTTACGGGAATTCACCCCCCCACTTT. Protein sequence: CASSYGNSPPHF. The chain links TRBV6-2 or TRBV6-3 to TRBJ1-6; no firm D call. Germline assignment: CDR1 MNHEY and CDR2 SVGEGT. CDR3 length: 12 amino acids.

V is TRBV20-1 and J is TRBJ2-1, with 12 bases matching TRBD2. The CDR3 consists of 14 residues. In germline, CDR1 is DFQATT, CDR2 SNEGSKA (reference sequence). After removal of 6 bases from V and 3 bases from J, the junction contained 3 bases not matched to a gene. DNA of the CDR3: TGCAGTGCGCGGACTAGCGGGGACTACAATGAGCAGTTCTTC. This sequence encodes CSARTSGDYNEQFF.

The chain links TRBV6-5 to TRBJ2-3, with unresolved D. V was pared by 0 bases and J by 12 bases, with 13 bases between. CDR1 and CDR2 (germline): MNHEY, SVGAGI. The CDR3 is 13 residues long. Here the CDR3 DNA reads TGTGCCAGCAGTTACTCGAGTCCCGGGCCACAGTATTTT. Translation gives CASSYSSPGPQYF.

This chain uses TRBV18 with TRBJ2-7; the D is unclear. The germline V gene encodes CDR1 KGHSH and CDR2 LQKENI. V lost 1 base and J 2 bases, leaving 12 bases between the germline ends. The CDR3 has 15 amino acids. CDR3 amino acids: CASSPRAQTAYEQYF. In DNA form, the CDR3 reads TGTGCCAGCTCACCACGGGCCCAGACCGCCTACGAGCAGTACTTC.

V is TRBV29-1 and J is TRBJ2-1; no definite D call. V was pared by 6 bases and J by 10 bases, with 16 bases between. This CDR3 spans 12 amino acids. Germline assignment: CDR1 SQVTM and CDR2 ANQGSEA. CDR3 bases: TGCAGCGTCGTGGACCTATCCTACGAGCAGTTCTTC. This encodes CSVVDLSYEQFF.

The genes are TRBV6-1 and TRBJ1-2, with D maybe TRBD1 (6 bases). The germline V gene encodes CDR1 MNHNS and CDR2 SASEGT. The V end lost 6 bases, the J end lost 5 bases, and 16 bases lay between the germline ends. This CDR3 spans 14 amino acids. CDR3 in amino acids: CASRATGSFYGYTF. The CDR3 region has the DNA TGTGCCAGCAGAGCTACAGGGAGCTTTTATGGCTACACCTTC.

This clonotype has a handful of counts. The J gene is TRBJ2-5, the V gene TRBV6-9, with D unresolved. Between the trimmed V and J ends, which lost 2 bases and 5 bases, there was a span of 9 bases. There are 13 residues in the CDR3. Germline assignment: CDR1 MNHGY and CDR2 SVAAGI. CDR3 bases: TGTGCCAGCAGTTATCCCCCGGAGGAGACCCAGTACTTC. Amino acids: CASSYPPEETQYF.

The chain employs TRBV3-1 and TRBJ2-1; TRBD1 or TRBD2 may be the D gene (5 bases each). The J call may be wrong; the DNA end is better matched by TRBJ2-7. The CDR3 runs 16 residues. Germline V gene data show CDR1 as LGHDT and CDR2 as YNNKEL (reference sequence). The CDR3 DNA reads TGTGCCAGCAGCCAAGATTTGGGACGAATTAACAATGAGCAGTACTTC. This encodes CASSQDLGRINNEQYF.

This clonotype was observed many times. This chain links TRBV4-2 with TRBJ2-7; 7 bases line up with TRBD2. The CDR3 totals 15 residues. V shed 2 bases, J shed 0 bases, and the junction held 4 bases outside the gene matches. CDR1 is LGHNA, CDR2 YNFKEQ, per germline. The CDR3 loop is CASSQFGGGSYEQYF. For the CDR3, the DNA is TGTGCCAGCAGCCAATTCGGCGGGGGCTCCTACGAGCAGTACTTC.

This clonotype was seen a handful of times. The chain links TRBV4-1 to TRBJ1-6, with D possibly being TRBD1 (5 bases). The V gene lost 1 base and the J gene lost 7 bases, with 11 bases spanning the gap. Per germline, CDR1 MGHRA and CDR2 YSYEKL. The CDR3 runs 15 residues. The chain's CDR3 is CASSQAGTVNSPLHF. CDR3 coding DNA: TGCGCCAGCAGCCAAGCCGGGACGGTGAATTCACCCCTCCACTTT.

This clonotype has a handful of counts. The chain employs TRBV11-3 and TRBJ1-1, with D possibly TRBD1 on 5 matching bases. The germline V gene has CDR1 SGHNT and CDR2 YENEEA. This CDR3 contains 13 residues. V was clipped by 2 bases and J by 6 bases, with 10 bases between them. The CDR3 loop is CASSLYTGAEAFF. The CDR3 nucleotides are TGTGCCAGCAGCTTATACACAGGTGCTGAAGCTTTCTTT.